The 29 T cell receptor beta chains reported below all come from one sample, sequenced in a study of regulatory dendritic cells for organ transplantation. Here immunoSEQ multiplex PCR was the method, and the copy in TCRdb shows in-frame clones only, minus some. The repertoire holds 30,000 to 40,000 clones, with approximately 90% as singletons. Sequenced input: naive CD8+ T cells from blood. Subset reported: CD45RA+ naive T cells. These receptors all stem from a human donor in good health.

The chain carries TRBV28 and TRBJ2-2; possibly TRBD2 for D (6 bases). This CDR3 is 18 amino acids long. The germline V and J ends were trimmed by 2 bases and 8 bases, with 24 bases remaining between them. Looked up from germline, CDR1 is MDHEN and CDR2 is SYDVKM. CDR3 nucleotides: TGTGCCAGCAGTTTAGGCTATCGGGGAGGAGTTTCGCGGGGGGAGCTGTTTTTT. Translation gives CASSLGYRGGVSRGELFF.

V is TRBV19 and J is TRBJ2-7; TRBD2 agrees at 9 bases. The CDR3 length is 16 residues. From germline, CDR1 is LNHDA and CDR2 SQIVND (reference sequence). J lost 5 bases, V lost 9 bases, and 17 bases had no gene match. CDR3 protein: CASCPSSGLACHEQYF. CDR3 DNA: TGTGCCAGCTGCCCATCGTCGGGACTAGCTTGCCACGAGCAGTACTTC.

This sequence joins TRBV9 and TRBJ2-3; D is undetermined. The CDR3 is made up of 13 amino acids. Between the trimmed V and J ends, which lost 1 base and 2 bases, there was a span of 5 bases. Germline CDR1 and CDR2: SGDLS and YYNGEE. The CDR3 is CASSVQLTDTQYF. CDR3 DNA sequence: TGTGCCAGCAGCGTACAGCTCACAGATACGCAGTATTTT.

The chain couples TRBV19 to TRBJ2-1, with D perhaps matching TRBD2 (5 bases). CDR1 and CDR2 (germline): LNHDA, SQIVND (reference sequence). V gave up 3 bases and J gave up 4 bases, with 7 bases separating them. CDR3 length: 13 residues. CDR3 sequence: CASSIRDYNEQFF. The CDR3 nucleotides are TGTGCCAGTAGTATCCGGGATTACAATGAGCAGTTCTTC.

This clone was detected a few times. This chain uses TRBV28 with TRBJ1-4; D uncertain. With 5 bases removed from V and 10 bases from J, the gap between germline ends came to 20 bases. The CDR3 runs to 15 residues. Germline V gene data show CDR1 as MDHEN and CDR2 as SYDVKM. The CDR3 region has the DNA TGTGCCAGCAGTCTAGTATTGGGTTTGGGTGGAAAACTGTTTTTT. The encoded protein is CASSLVLGLGGKLFF.

The genes are TRBV5-1 and TRBJ2-7, with D uncertain. The CDR3 covers 13 residues. Germline V gene data show CDR1 as SGHRS and CDR2 as YFSETQ. V was pared by 4 bases and J by 5 bases, with 13 bases between. CDR3 loop: CASSKLSWNEQYF. The CDR3 DNA follows: TGCGCCAGCAGCAAGCTGTCGTGGAACGAGCAGTACTTC.

The rearrangement joins TRBV25-1 to TRBJ2-7, with D perhaps TRBD1 or TRBD2 (5 bases each). This CDR3 is 15 amino acids long. Germline CDR1 and CDR2: MGHDK and SYGVNS. Trimming pared 10 bases from V and 1 base from J, leaving 20 bases between. CDR3 nucleotides: TGTGCCACCAGCCCACGGGGCGACTCGTCCTACGAGCAGTACTTC. Its translation is CATSPRGDSSYEQYF.

The rearrangement links TRBV6-8 to TRBJ2-7; possible D gene TRBD2, 7 bases. Trimming cost V 6 bases and J 0 bases, with 18 bases left between them. CDR1 is MNHGY and CDR2 is SAAAGT in the germline V gene. The CDR3 sequence is 16 residues long. The CDR3 region has the DNA TGTGCCAGCAGCCCCTGCGAGGGGGGGAGCTCCTACGAGCAGTACTTC. This encodes CASSPCEGGSSYEQYF.

The J gene is TRBJ2-1, the V gene TRBV9; D is perhaps TRBD2 (6 bases). The V end lost 7 bases, the J end lost 0 bases, and 11 bases lay between the germline ends. Germline lookup yields CDR1 SGDLS and CDR2 YYNGEE. The CDR3 totals 14 residues. The CDR3 protein is CASGTPSSYNEQFF. CDR3 nucleotide sequence: TGTGCCAGCGGGACTCCGAGCTCCTACAATGAGCAGTTCTTC.

V usage is TRBV6-5 and J usage is TRBJ2-3; D tentatively fits TRBD1 or TRBD2 (5 bases each). The germline V gene encodes CDR1 MNHEY and CDR2 SVGAGI. V dropped 5 bases and J dropped 0 bases, with 12 bases sitting between them. This CDR3 is built from 15 residues. CDR3 loop: CASSLWGPSTDTQYF. CDR3 bases: TGTGCCAGCAGTCTATGGGGACCTAGCACAGATACGCAGTATTTT.

The chain couples TRBV6-6 to TRBJ1-1; D is unclear. Trimming removed 3 bases at V and 7 bases at J, with 9 bases between. The V gene's germline CDR1 is MNHNY and CDR2 SVGAGI (reference sequence). The CDR3 sequence is 12 residues long. The CDR3 nucleotides are TGTGCCAGCAGTTATAAGGGAGATGAAGCTTTCTTT. Translating it yields CASSYKGDEAFF.

The chain links TRBV28 to TRBJ1-1; D remains ambiguous. The CDR3 runs to 12 residues. The germline V and J ends were trimmed by 4 bases and 1 base, with 4 bases remaining between them. Germline V gives CDR1 MDHEN, CDR2 SYDVKM. The CDR3 bases are TGTGCCAGCAGTTCAGGGAACACTGAAGCTTTCTTT. Encoded protein: CASSSGNTEAFF.

V is TRBV20-1 and J is TRBJ2-2; D gene unclear. The germline V gene encodes CDR1 DFQATT and CDR2 SNEGSKA (reference sequence). V was cut by 3 bases and J by 6 bases, with 5 bases left in between. The CDR3 is 11 amino acids. The CDR3 here is CSARVAGELFF. The CDR3 DNA is TGCAGTGCTAGGGTCGCCGGGGAGCTGTTTTTT.

There are a few counts of this clone. The V and J genes are TRBV7-9 and TRBJ1-2; no clear D gene. Germline loops: CDR1 SEHNR, CDR2 FQNEAQ (reference sequence). The length of the CDR3 is 12 residues. V was shortened by 1 base and J by 5 bases, with 5 bases between the two germline ends. The CDR3 loop is CASSLGDYGYTF. CDR3 in DNA: TGTGCCAGCAGCTTAGGGGATTATGGCTACACCTTC.

The chain has TRBV18 and TRBJ1-2; D is unresolved. Trimming stripped 4 bases from V and 1 base from J, with 13 bases between. This CDR3 is built from 15 residues. Germline assignment: CDR1 KGHSH and CDR2 LQKENI. The CDR3 protein is CASSLGRQSNYGYTF. CDR3 in DNA: TGTGCCAGCTCACTCGGCCGCCAGAGTAACTATGGCTACACCTTC.

V and J are TRBV14 and TRBJ1-2; the match to TRBD1 covers 7 bases. The CDR3 totals 14 residues. Trimming cost V 3 bases and J 8 bases; bases outside gene matches: 9. Per germline, CDR1 SGHDN and CDR2 FVKESK. The CDR3 protein is CASSHLDRVLGYTF. The DNA for the CDR3 is TGTGCCAGCAGCCATCTCGACAGGGTCTTGGGCTACACCTTC.

The rearrangement uses TRBV5-1 and TRBJ2-6, with D perhaps matching TRBD1 (5 bases). Germline CDR1 reads SGHRS; CDR2 reads YFSETQ. V lost 4 bases and J lost 0, with 17 bases in between. The CDR3 is made up of 18 amino acids. CDR3 nucleotides: TGCGCCAGCAGCCTGGGCGGCCAGGGCCTCTCTGGGGCCAACGTCCTGACTTTC. This sequence encodes CASSLGGQGLSGANVLTF.

Worth noting for this clone: The same CDR3 can be traced to other DNA sequences in this sample. The genes are TRBV27 and TRBJ1-1; D ambiguous. Germline V gene lookup returns CDR1 MNHEY and CDR2 SMNVEV (reference sequence). This CDR3 comprises 13 residues. Trimming removed 1 base from V and 2 bases from J, with 5 bases in between. CDR3 sequence: CASSLFANTEAFF. CDR3 nucleotide sequence: TGTGCCAGCAGTTTATTCGCCAACACTGAAGCTTTCTTT.

The rearrangement joins TRBV4-1 to TRBJ1-2; possible D gene TRBD1, 5 bases. CDR1 MGHRA and CDR2 YSYEKL come from the germline V gene. V dropped 2 bases and J dropped 7 bases, with 8 bases sitting between them. The CDR3 totals 12 residues. CDR3 loop: CASSQRQIGYTF. CDR3 bases: TGCGCCAGCAGCCAACGACAGATTGGCTACACCTTC.

This chain uses TRBV2 with TRBJ2-5; perhaps TRBD2 as D (7 bases). Germline V gene data show CDR1 as SNHLY and CDR2 as FYNNEI. V was trimmed by 11 bases and J by 5 bases, leaving 12 bases between them. This CDR3 is built from 11 residues. CDR3 coding DNA: TGTGCCTGGGGGGGCGACGAGACCCAGTACTTC. It translates to CAWGGDETQYF.

This chain joins TRBV7-9 and TRBJ1-2, with unresolved D. The V and J ends lost 4 bases and 4 bases respectively, with 13 bases between them. This CDR3 comprises 14 residues. Germline-derived CDR1 and CDR2 are SEHNR and FQNEAQ (reference sequence). The CDR3 spells CASSSGNIFYGYTF. In DNA, the CDR3 is TGTGCCAGCAGCTCCGGGAACATCTTCTATGGCTACACCTTC.

The V gene is TRBV2, the J gene TRBJ1-1; D is uncertain. The germline gives CDR1 SNHLY, CDR2 FYNNEI. V lost 8 bases and J lost 4, with 8 bases in between. The CDR3 is 11 residues long. The CDR3 bases are TGTGCCAGCCTGGACGGCACTGAAGCTTTCTTT. It specifies CASLDGTEAFF. Full variable domain (missing parts from reference TRBV2 and TRBJ1-1): EPEVTQTPSHQVTQMGQEVILRCVPISNHLYFYWYRQILGQKVEFLVSFYNNEISEKSEIFDDQFSVERPDGSNFTLKIRSTKLEDSAMYFCASLDGTEAFFGQGTRLTVV.

This sequence joins TRBV27 and TRBJ1-6; 9 bases agree with TRBD1. J lost 7 bases, V lost 4 bases, and 5 bases had no gene match. This CDR3 comprises 15 residues. Germline CDR1 is MNHEY and CDR2 is SMNVEV (reference sequence). The CDR3 spells CASSYYGTGNSPLHF. The CDR3, as DNA: TGTGCCAGCAGTTATTATGGGACAGGGAATTCACCCCTCCACTTT.

The rearrangement joins TRBV5-6 to TRBJ2-7; D ambiguous. Trimming cost V 0 bases and J 1 base, with 5 bases left between them. This CDR3 comprises 13 residues. Germline CDR1 reads SGHDT; CDR2 reads YYEEEE. The CDR3: CASSLVGSYEQYF. CDR3 in DNA: TGTGCCAGCAGCTTGGTTGGTTCCTACGAGCAGTACTTC.

J is TRBJ1-4 and V is TRBV28; no definite D call. Germline assignment: CDR1 MDHEN and CDR2 SYDVKM. Trimming cost V 6 bases and J 8 bases, with 16 bases left between them. CDR3 size: 14 residues. The CDR3 reads CASRLQQREEKLFF. DNA of the CDR3: TGTGCCAGCAGGCTCCAGCAACGCGAGGAAAAACTGTTTTTT.

J is TRBJ2-4 and V is TRBV6-5; TRBD1 matches at 10 bases. Germline lookup yields CDR1 MNHEY and CDR2 SVGAGI. The V gene end was trimmed by 6 bases and the J gene end by 7 bases; junction bases not matched to a gene: 6. CDR3 length: 14 amino acids. In nucleotides, the CDR3 is TGTGCCAGCAGCTACGGACAGGGGGGGAACATTCAGTACTTC. The encoded protein is CASSYGQGGNIQYF.

This rearrangement joins TRBV30 to TRBJ1-1, with TRBD1 as a possible D gene (5 bases). CDR3 length equals 13 residues. Looked up from germline, CDR1 is GTSNPN and CDR2 is SVGIG (reference sequence). V was cut by 5 bases and J by 1 base, with 11 bases left in between. For the CDR3, the DNA is TGTGCCTGGTCGCCGGGGGGGAACACTGAAGCTTTCTTT. It translates to CAWSPGGNTEAFF.

The CDR3 here is CASSRTQSNTEAFF. The DNA for the CDR3 is TGCGCCAGCAGCCGGACCCAATCGAACACTGAAGCTTTCTTT. The V gene is TRBV4-3, the J gene TRBJ1-1; D not certain. The CDR3 extends over 14 amino acids. Germline V gene sequence: CDR1 LGHNA, CDR2 YSLEER. Trimming shortened V by 4 bases and J by 1 base, and 10 bases separated the two germline ends.

This chain uses TRBV6-5 with TRBJ2-4; no clear D gene. V gave up 2 bases and J gave up 0 bases, with 11 bases separating them. Germline V gene data show CDR1 as MNHEY and CDR2 as SVGAGI. The CDR3 covers 16 residues. In nucleotides, the CDR3 is TGTGCCAGCAGTTACACCCCGGACGGAGCCAAAAACATTCAGTACTTC. It encodes CASSYTPDGAKNIQYF.